These 30 T cell receptor beta chains were all obtained from the same sample, sequenced in a study of tumor and adjacent non-tumor tissue in lung cancer. No cell sorting was done before RNA was extracted from the tissue. More than 3 cm separated this lung sample from the edge of the tumor. The library came from three nested PCR rounds adapted from ARM-PCR protocols. TCRdb analysed the multiplex PCR reads with MiXCR anew, one entry per CDR3 protein. The table lists fewer than 100,000 distinct CDR3 sequences, approximately 80% of them singletons. The material sequenced was distant non-tumor lung tissue. The source of these receptors is a man in his fifties or sixties with non-small cell lung cancer.

Regarding this clonotype: The junction differs from germline at one of its ends, possibly a read error. The chain recombines TRBV12-3 or TRBV12-4 with TRBJ1-6; 7 nucleotides agree with TRBD1. The CDR3 is made up of 14 amino acids. CDR3 nucleotide sequence: TGTGCCAGCAACCCCGGGACAGAAAATTCATCCCTTCACTTT. This translates into CASNPGTENSSLHF.

This rearrangement joins TRBV7-9 to TRBJ1-6; unclear D gene. V lost 6 bases and J lost 9, with 15 bases in between. Germline CDR1 and CDR2: SEHNR and FQNEAQ (reference sequence). The CDR3 is made up of 14 amino acids. The chain's CDR3 is CASRGRGKGSPLHF. The CDR3 DNA sequence: TGTGCCAGCAGGGGGAGAGGGAAGGGTTCACCCCTCCACTTT.

Only a few counts were recorded for this clonotype. Mismatch with germline at one junction end may stem from a read error. The chain recombines TRBV10-3 with TRBJ2-1, with D tentatively TRBD2 (6 bases). Per the germline V gene, CDR1 is ENHRY and CDR2 is SYGVKD. This CDR3 is built from 17 residues. The DNA of the CDR3 is TGTGCCATCAGTGAGTACAAGGAGACTAGTGGCTACAATGAGCAGTCCTTC. Its translation is CAISEYKETSGYNEQSF.

As regards this clonotype: Mismatch with germline at one junction end may stem from a read error. The gene calls are TRBV5-6 and TRBJ2-7; D assignment may be TRBD1 or TRBD2 (6 bases each). CDR1 and CDR2 from the germline V gene are SGHDT and YYEEEE. The length of the CDR3 is 14 residues. The CDR3 DNA reads as TGTGCCAGCAGCCACGATGTGGGGGGCGGCGAGCAATACTTC. Amino acid sequence: CASSHDVGGGEQYF.

In regard to this clonotype: The junction departs from the called germline gene at one end, perhaps through a read error. The chain uses TRBV29-1 and TRBJ2-3, with D possibly matching TRBD2 (6 bases). CDR3 length equals 15 residues. The germline gives CDR1 SQVTM, CDR2 ANQGSEA. The chain's CDR3 is CSAIREPTSRDTQYF. The DNA of the CDR3 is TGCAGTGCGATTCGGGAGCCAACTAGCAGAGATACGCAGTATTTT.

Remarks on this clonotype: Its ends do not fully match the called genes, so a read error is possible. The chain combines TRBV6-5 with TRBJ2-1; D remains ambiguous. The CDR3 contains 15 residues. Looked up from germline, CDR1 is MNHEY and CDR2 is SVGAGI. CDR3 DNA sequence: TGTCCCAGCAGTTACGGCGTGAGGACCAGTAATGAGCAGTTCTTC. Protein: CPSSYGVRTSNEQFF.

At least ten counts were recorded for this clonotype. V is TRBV20-1 and J is TRBJ2-1; 8 bases are a match to TRBD1. The V and J ends lost 1 base and 1 base, in that order; junction bases with no gene match: 6. The CDR3 is made up of 16 amino acids. Germline V gives CDR1 DFQATT, CDR2 SNEGSKA (reference sequence). CDR3: CSARGRQGRSYNEQFF. CDR3 coding DNA: TGCAGTGCTAGAGGTCGACAGGGGCGATCCTACAATGAGCAGTTCTTC.

On this clonotype itself: Sequence at one end of the junction differs from germline and may be a read error. This rearrangement joins TRBV11-2 to TRBJ1-6; D perhaps matches TRBD1 (6 bases). Germline loops: CDR1 SGHAT, CDR2 FQNNGV. This CDR3 is built from 15 residues. CDR3 protein: CARSLGGDNNSHPHF. DNA of the CDR3: TGTGCCAGAAGCTTAGGAGGGGACAATAATTCACACCCCCACTTT.

The sample holds many counts of this clonotype. The chain combines TRBV6-2 or TRBV6-3 with TRBJ2-3; 13 positions agree with TRBD2. The V and J ends lost 8 bases and 4 bases, in that order; junction bases with no gene match: 3. The CDR3 spans 14 residues. Germline V lookup: CDR1 MNHEY, CDR2 SVGEGT. The CDR3 region is CASGLAGEADTQYF. The DNA for the CDR3 is TGTGCCAGCGGACTAGCGGGAGAAGCAGATACGCAGTATTTT.

The table lists this clonotype with a few counts. This sequence may be a read error, since a much larger clone differs from it by one base. The chain links TRBV20-1 to TRBJ1-3, with D maybe TRBD1 (6 bases). This CDR3 contains 14 residues. CDR1 is DFQATT and CDR2 is SNEGSKA in the germline V gene (reference sequence). The CDR3 region is CSARTGATGNIIYF. The CDR3 DNA sequence: TGCAGTGCTAGGACGGGGGCTACGGGAAACATCATATATTTT.

The J gene is TRBJ1-1, the V gene TRBV11-3, with D uncertain. Trimming cost V 4 bases and J 14 bases, with 23 bases left between them. This CDR3 has 14 amino acids. Germline CDR1 and CDR2: SGHNT and YENEEA. The CDR3 sequence: CASSSHGRPTEVFF. DNA of the CDR3: TGTGCCAGCAGCTCGCACGGACGGCCGACTGAAGTCTTCTTT. Supplemented by reference TRBV11-3 and TRBJ1-1, the full variable domain reads EAGVVQSPRYKIIEKKQPVAFWCNPISGHNTLYWYLQNLGQGPELLIRYENEEAVDDSQLPKDRFSAERLKGVDSTLKIQPAELGDSAVYLCASSSHGRPTEVFFGQGTRLTVV.

As to this clonotype: Lacking the conserved final phenylalanine or tryptophan, this CDR3 likely reflects a read error. The DNA is left out, because the CDR3 cannot be placed on it with certainty; the CDR3 is given as TCRdb lists it. This chain connects TRBV4-1 to TRBJ1-2; the D call in the table, TRBD1, was not verified against the DNA. The CDR3 has 15 amino acids, counting both end residues. Germline loops: CDR1 MGHRA, CDR2 YSYEKL. The CDR3: CASSQGRGPNYGFTY.

As to this clonotype: At one end the junction does not follow the germline gene, possibly because of a read error. The chain recombines TRBV11-2 with TRBJ2-3, with D perhaps given as TRBD1 or TRBD2 (5 bases each). The CDR3 contains 17 residues. Germline V gene data show CDR1 as SGHAT and CDR2 as FQNNGV. The chain's CDR3 is CPSSREGRGRSTDTQYF. CDR3 nucleotides: TGTCCCAGTAGCAGAGAGGGACGGGGCAGGAGCACAGATACGCAGTATTTT.

This chain joins TRBV20-1 and TRBJ2-1; D is possibly TRBD2 (5 bases). The CDR3 covers 15 residues. CDR1 is DFQATT, CDR2 SNEGSKA, per germline (reference sequence). The DNA for the CDR3 is TGCAGACGAGTGAGAAGGGAGACTAATTCATATGAGCAGTTCTTC. Translated: CRRVRRETNSYEQFF.

Concerning this clonotype: The junction shows a germline mismatch at one end, possibly a read error. This sequence joins TRBV11-1 and TRBJ2-5; TRBD1 might be the D (6 bases). The germline V gene encodes CDR1 SGHAT and CDR2 FQDESV (reference sequence). The CDR3 covers 15 residues. CDR3 in DNA: TGTGCCAGCAGTTTAGACGGACAGAACCAAGAGACCCAGTACTTC. Translating it yields CASSLDGQNQETQYF.

This clonotype was recorded only once. At one boundary the junction diverges from the germline segment, which might be a read error. The chain joins TRBV6-5 to TRBJ2-6; TRBD2 agrees at 7 bases. Germline CDR1 and CDR2: MNHEY and SVGAGI. The CDR3 has 17 amino acids. CDR3 in amino acids: CASSLAEASSGANILTF. As DNA, the CDR3 is TGTGCCAGCAGTCTAGCGGAAGCCAGCTCTGGGGCCAACATCCTGACTTTC.

This rearrangement joins TRBV11-2 to TRBJ2-6, with 7 nucleotides matching TRBD1. This CDR3 contains 19 residues. V trimming: 1 base; J trimming: 9 bases; junction bases outside the gene matches: 18. Germline lookup yields CDR1 SGHAT and CDR2 FQNNGV. As DNA, the CDR3 is TGTGCCAGCAGCTTAGTTCCAAAGGACAGGCCCTCTGTAGTCAACGTCCTGACTTTC. This encodes CASSLVPKDRPSVVNVLTF.

This clonotype was recorded at least ten times. This sequence may be a read error, since a much larger clone differs from it by one base. CDR3 nucleotide sequence: TGTACCAGCAGCCACCGGCATGCCAACGAGCAGTACTTC. This sequence encodes CTSSHRHANEQYF. The V and J genes are TRBV11-3 and TRBJ2-7; D ambiguous. The germline gives CDR1 SGHNT, CDR2 YENEEA. This CDR3 is built from 13 residues. Combining the CDR3 with reference TRBV11-3 and TRBJ2-7 gives the whole variable domain EAGVVQSPRYKIIEKKQPVAFWCNPISGHNTLYWYLQNLGQGPELLIRYENEEAVDDSQLPKDRFSAERLKGVDSTLKIQPAELGDSAVYLCTSSHRHANEQYFGPGTRLTVT.

A note on this clonotype: A much bigger clone sits one base away, suggesting this may be a read error. The gene calls are TRBV5-1 and TRBJ2-1; 9 positions match TRBD1. This CDR3 spans 16 amino acids. CDR1 and CDR2 from the germline V gene are SGHRS and YFSETQ. The CDR3 sequence: CVSSLGQGSSYNEQFF. CDR3 nucleotide sequence: TGCGTCAGCAGCCTAGGACAGGGGAGCTCCTACAATGAGCAGTTCTTC.

A word on this clonotype: A junction boundary mismatches the germline segment, possibly from a read error. The chain carries TRBV11-3 and TRBJ2-1; TRBD1 is a possible D gene (6 bases). Per germline, CDR1 SGHNT and CDR2 YENEEA. This CDR3 region has 13 residues. CDR3 DNA: TGTACCAGCAGCCGGACAGTCGACAATGGGCAGCTCTTC. This translates into CTSSRTVDNGQLF.

A note on this clonotype: Mismatch with germline at one junction end may stem from a read error. The chain is built from TRBV12-3 or TRBV12-4 and TRBJ2-2; the D gene is possibly TRBD2 (7 bases). The CDR3 consists of 15 residues. The CDR3 protein is CASSPLTVDSGEMFF. For the CDR3, the DNA is TGTGCCAGCAGTCCCCTCACGGTGGACAGCGGGGAGATGTTTTTT.

This rearrangement joins TRBV21-1 to TRBJ1-5; whether TRBD1, the table's D call, matches the DNA was not checked. TRBV21-1 is a pseudogene. The length of the CDR3 is 15 residues. The CDR3 spells CASSLLTGSNQPQHF. CDR3 nucleotide sequence: TGTGCCAGCAGTCTACTGACAGGTTCAAATCAGCCCCAGCATTTT.

With respect to this clonotype: The junction does not match germline at one end; this may be a read error. This chain uses TRBV4-3 with TRBJ1-1; perhaps TRBD1 as D (6 bases). This CDR3 comprises 17 residues. Germline CDR1 reads LGHNA; CDR2 reads YSLEER. CDR3 region: CASSQVMGQGPNTETFF. The CDR3 DNA follows: TGCGCCAGCAGCCAAGTCATGGGGCAGGGGCCGAACACTGAAACTTTCTTT.

CDR3 protein: CSIQPSRGRVEKLFF. As DNA, the CDR3 is TGCAGCATTCAACCCTCCAGGGGAAGAGTGGAAAAACTGTTTTTT. The chain joins TRBV29-1 to TRBJ1-4, with a tentative D call TRBD1 (6 bases). CDR1 and CDR2 from the germline V gene are SQVTM and ANQGSEA. The V gene lost 8 bases and the J gene lost 8 bases, with 24 bases spanning the gap. The CDR3 consists of 15 residues.

Concerning this clonotype itself: This may be a read error, as it is one base from a much larger clone. This chain joins TRBV24-1 and TRBJ2-3; 7 positions match TRBD2. This CDR3 comprises 17 residues. Germline-derived CDR1 and CDR2 are KGHDR and SFDVKD. The CDR3 protein is CATCDLASGDRTDTQYF. The CDR3 DNA sequence: TGTGCCACCTGTGATTTGGCTAGCGGAGACCGCACAGATACGCAGTATTTT.

As for this clonotype: Just one base apart from a much larger clone, this may be a read error. V and J are TRBV7-3 and TRBJ2-1, with D unclear. The CDR3 is made up of 12 amino acids. V shed 5 bases and J shed 9 bases, with 11 bases lying between them. Germline CDR1 and CDR2: SGHTA and FQGTGA. The CDR3 sequence: CASSPFMGEQFF. In DNA, the CDR3 is TGTGCCAGCAGCCCGTTTATGGGTGAGCAGTTCTTC.

Remarks on this clonotype: This could be a read error, since a much larger clone is one nucleotide away. The CDR3: CASSLMGDTEAFF. The CDR3 region has the DNA TGTGCCAGCAGCTTAATGGGGGACACTGAAGCTTTCTTT. V is TRBV11-3 and J is TRBJ1-1; D possibly corresponds to TRBD1 (5 bases). Germline V CDR1 and CDR2: SGHNT, YENEEA. The length of the CDR3 is 13 residues. Deletions cut 2 bases from V and 3 bases from J, with 7 bases between.

Comment on this clonotype: A read error may account for a junction end that differs from germline. The chain joins TRBV10-2 to TRBJ1-2, with TRBD1 identical over 8 bases. Germline loops: CDR1 WSHSY, CDR2 SAAADI. The CDR3 loop spans 13 amino acids. DNA of the CDR3: TGCGCCAACAGTGTTGACAGGGGTAGTGGCTATACCTTC. Translating it yields CANSVDRGSGYTF.

The sample holds a few counts of this clonotype. The CDR3 ends on some other residue instead of the conserved phenylalanine or tryptophan, so this is likely a read error. Because the CDR3's place on the DNA is in doubt, the DNA is left out and the CDR3 is given as listed by TCRdb. The chain recombines TRBV11-2 with TRBJ2-6; the table's D call, TRBD2, was not checked against the DNA. With termini counted, the CDR3 has 18 amino acids. Per germline, CDR1 SGHAT and CDR2 FQNNGV. CDR3 loop: CASNPTSGGATGANVLIL.

Comments on this clonotype: An end of the junction does not agree with germline; a read error may underlie this. The J gene is TRBJ2-1, the V gene TRBV20-1; 15 bases are a match to TRBD2. This CDR3 is built from 19 residues. The germline gives CDR1 DFQATT, CDR2 SNEGSKA (reference sequence). This CDR3 is CRAIHPGLAGGSSYNEQFF. The CDR3 coding sequence is TGCAGAGCCATCCATCCCGGACTAGCGGGGGGGAGCTCCTATAATGAGCAGTTCTTC.